The 2 T cell receptor beta chains reported below all come from one sample, sequenced in a study of immune evolution from preneoplasia to lung adenocarcinoma. The protocol was immunoSEQ multiplex PCR, while the TCRdb copy is restricted to in-frame clones and leaves out a portion. The table has around 12,000 clones, about four fifths seen once. Input material: FFPE minimally invasive lung adenocarcinoma tissue. The source of these receptors is a person aged 65 to 85 with lung adenocarcinoma.

The chain carries TRBV30 and TRBJ2-2, with D tentatively TRBD2 (7 bases). The CDR3 runs 13 residues. V was pared by 4 bases and J by 6 bases, with 12 bases between. CDR1 is GTSNPN and CDR2 is SVGIG in the germline V gene (reference sequence). CDR3 residues: CAWNKGGAGELFF. The CDR3 DNA follows: TGTGCCTGGAATAAAGGGGGGGCCGGGGAGCTGTTTTTT.

V usage is TRBV7-6 and J usage is TRBJ1-5, with D perhaps TRBD1 (6 bases). The CDR3 extends over 13 amino acids. Trimming left V 6 bases short and J 5 bases short, with 11 bases between. CDR1 and CDR2 (germline): SGHVS, FNYEAQ. CDR3 region: CASSSAGDQPQHF. CDR3 in DNA: TGTGCCAGCAGTTCCGCAGGGGATCAGCCCCAGCATTTT.